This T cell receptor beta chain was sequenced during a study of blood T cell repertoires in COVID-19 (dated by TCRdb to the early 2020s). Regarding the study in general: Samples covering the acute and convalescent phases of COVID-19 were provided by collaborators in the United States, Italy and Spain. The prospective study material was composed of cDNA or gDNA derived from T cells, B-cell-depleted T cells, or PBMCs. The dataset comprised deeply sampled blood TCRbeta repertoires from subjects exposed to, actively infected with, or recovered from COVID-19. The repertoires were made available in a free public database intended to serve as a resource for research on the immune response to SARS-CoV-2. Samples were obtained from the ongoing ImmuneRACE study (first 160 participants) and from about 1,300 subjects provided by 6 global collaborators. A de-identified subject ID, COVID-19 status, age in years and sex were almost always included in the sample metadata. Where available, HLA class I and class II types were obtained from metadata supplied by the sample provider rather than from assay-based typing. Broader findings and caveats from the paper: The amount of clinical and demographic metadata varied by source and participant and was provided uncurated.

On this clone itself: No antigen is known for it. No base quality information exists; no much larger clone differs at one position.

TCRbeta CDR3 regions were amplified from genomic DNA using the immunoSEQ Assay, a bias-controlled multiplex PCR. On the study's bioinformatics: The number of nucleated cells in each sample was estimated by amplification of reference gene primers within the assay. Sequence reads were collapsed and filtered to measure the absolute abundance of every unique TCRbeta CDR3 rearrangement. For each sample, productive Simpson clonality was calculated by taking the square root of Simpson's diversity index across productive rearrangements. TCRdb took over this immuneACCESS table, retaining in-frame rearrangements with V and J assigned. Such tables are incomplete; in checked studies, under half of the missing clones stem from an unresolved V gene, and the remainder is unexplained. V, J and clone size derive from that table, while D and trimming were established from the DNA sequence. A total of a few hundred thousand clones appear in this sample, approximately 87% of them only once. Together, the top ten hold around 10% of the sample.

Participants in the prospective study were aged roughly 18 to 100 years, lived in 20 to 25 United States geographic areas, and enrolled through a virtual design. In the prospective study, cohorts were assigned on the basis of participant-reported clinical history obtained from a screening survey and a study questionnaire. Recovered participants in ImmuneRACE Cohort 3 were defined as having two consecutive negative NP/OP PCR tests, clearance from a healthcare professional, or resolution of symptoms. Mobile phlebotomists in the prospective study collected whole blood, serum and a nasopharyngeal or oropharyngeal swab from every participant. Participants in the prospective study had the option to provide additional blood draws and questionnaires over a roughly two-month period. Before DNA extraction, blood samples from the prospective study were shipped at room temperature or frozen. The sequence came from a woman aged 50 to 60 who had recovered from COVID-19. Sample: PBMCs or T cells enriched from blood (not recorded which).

Read as DNA, the sequence is TGTGCCAGCAGCCGCCTCGGACAGGAGAATAACTATGGCTACACCTTC. Translation gives CASSRLGQENNYGYTF. The chain is assembled from TRBV3-1 (or the pseudogene TRBV3-2) and TRBJ1-2, and 7 junction bases match TRBD1. V trim: 4 bases; J trim: 1 base; unmatched bases: 9. The CDR3 measures 16 amino acids from cysteine to phenylalanine. The entry retains the CDR3 DNA only, 48 bases that are in frame from base 1. The CDR1 and CDR2 encoded by the germline V gene (reference sequence) are LGHDT and YNNKEL.